The next 17 T cell receptor beta chains were all read from a single sample in a study of CD8 T cells in Susac syndrome. The RNA input was about 0.5 to 1 ug, and it was reverse transcribed with random hexamers. In TCRdb, the immunoSEQ multiplex PCR reads were re-called with MiXCR into one record per CDR3 protein. Here the sample spans 150,000 to 200,000 distinct CDR3 sequences, roughly nine tenths being singletons. The sequenced sample consisted of CD4+ T cells from PBMCs. These receptors all come from a human donor with Susac syndrome.

This clonotype came up a few times. In DNA form, the CDR3 reads TGCAGTGCTCCAGACGGACTAGCGGGAGGGTTCAATGAGCAGTTCTTC. Translation: CSAPDGLAGGFNEQFF. The genes are TRBV20-1 and TRBJ2-1, with TRBD2 matching over 15 bases. From germline, CDR1 is DFQATT and CDR2 SNEGSKA (reference sequence). The V segment lost 5 bases and the J segment 6 bases; nucleotides outside the gene matches: 8. The CDR3 is 16 residues long.

The rearrangement joins TRBV7-4 to TRBJ1-5; 8 nucleotides line up with TRBD1. This CDR3 spans 16 amino acids. CDR1 SGHVT and CDR2 SQSDAQ come from the germline V gene. The V gene end was trimmed by 4 bases and the J gene end by 1 base; junction bases not matched to a gene: 6. The CDR3 region is CASSWDRDRSNQPQHF. CDR3 coding DNA: TGTGCCAGCAGCTGGGACCGGGACAGGAGCAATCAGCCCCAGCATTTT.

The chain carries TRBV10-3 and TRBJ1-1; TRBD1 might be the D (6 bases). This CDR3 is built from 13 residues. Germline V gene sequence: CDR1 ENHRY, CDR2 SYGVKD. V was cut by 11 bases and J by 0 bases, with 13 bases left in between. CDR3: CAAGGHLNTEAFF. CDR3 nucleotides: TGTGCCGCCGGGGGACATCTGAACACTGAAGCTTTCTTT.

This chain joins TRBV9 and TRBJ1-3; D unresolved. The ends were cut back, 4 bases at V and 0 bases at J, with 11 bases in the middle. Germline-derived CDR1 and CDR2 are SGDLS and YYNGEE. The CDR3 runs to 15 residues. The CDR3 here is CASSSLSSSGNTIYF. CDR3 in DNA: TGTGCCAGCAGCTCTCTCAGTAGCTCTGGAAACACCATATATTTT.

The V and J genes are TRBV9 and TRBJ1-5; the match to TRBD1 covers 8 bases. The V and J ends lost 2 bases and 3 bases, in that order; junction bases with no gene match: 1. There are 14 residues in the CDR3. In germline, CDR1 is SGDLS, CDR2 YYNGEE. DNA of the CDR3: TGTGCCAGCAGCGTGACAGGGGACAATCAGCCCCAGCATTTT. Protein sequence: CASSVTGDNQPQHF.

This clonotype occurred once. The rearrangement uses TRBV27 and TRBJ2-3; tentatively, D is TRBD1 (6 bases). The CDR3 runs 14 residues. Per the germline V gene, CDR1 is MNHEY and CDR2 is SMNVEV (reference sequence). The germline V and J ends were trimmed by 4 bases and 8 bases, with 16 bases remaining between them. The CDR3 DNA reads TGTGCCAGCAGTTGGCGGCAGGAAGGGGGTACGCAGTATTTT. Residues: CASSWRQEGGTQYF.

CDR3 nucleotides: TGTGCCAGCAGCCAAGAATATGGGGGTATCGCCTACGAGCAGTACTTC. This translates into CASSQEYGGIAYEQYF. V usage is TRBV3-1 and J usage is TRBJ2-7; D assignment may be TRBD1 or TRBD2 (5 bases each). Trimming removed 0 bases from V and 2 bases from J, with 14 bases in between. Germline values: CDR1 LGHDT, CDR2 YNNKEL (reference sequence). CDR3 size: 16 residues.

This clonotype appeared a single time. This chain links TRBV27 with TRBJ2-2, with TRBD1 matching 7 bases. Trimming removed 8 bases from V and 4 bases from J; junction bases left unmatched: 10. The CDR3 has 15 amino acids. Germline CDR1 reads MNHEY; CDR2 reads SMNVEV (reference sequence). CDR3 nucleotide sequence: TGTGCCAGCCGCAGGTTGACAGGGAGCACCGGGGAGCTGTTTTTT. Translating it yields CASRRLTGSTGELFF.

The chain joins TRBV29-1 to TRBJ1-4; D remains unclear. From germline, CDR1 is SQVTM and CDR2 ANQGSEA. V was trimmed by 5 bases and J by 4 bases, leaving 8 bases between them. This CDR3 region has 12 residues. CDR3 in DNA: TGCAGCGTTTGGGGATATAATGAAAAACTGTTTTTT. Translated, it gives CSVWGYNEKLFF.

The chain is built from TRBV5-6 and TRBJ1-2, with D hard to call. From germline, CDR1 is SGHDT and CDR2 YYEEEE. The CDR3 covers 13 residues. V dropped 5 bases and J dropped 2 bases, with 10 bases sitting between them. CDR3 coding DNA: TGTGCCAGCAGAGGTTCGGGGAACTATGGCTACACCTTC. It specifies CASRGSGNYGYTF.

This chain connects TRBV20-1 to TRBJ2-7; D gene uncertain. Germline V gene data show CDR1 as DFQATT and CDR2 as SNEGSKA (reference sequence). The CDR3 extends over 13 amino acids. Trimming stripped 2 bases from V and 0 bases from J, with 8 bases between. For the CDR3, the DNA is TGCAGTGCTAGATCCAGTACCTCCTACGAGCAGTACTTC. Translating it yields CSARSSTSYEQYF.

This chain connects TRBV20-1 to TRBJ2-2, with 7 bases fitting TRBD1. The CDR3 extends over 16 amino acids. Germline V gene sequence: CDR1 DFQATT, CDR2 SNEGSKA (reference sequence). Unmatched junction bases numbered 7, after V lost 1 base and J lost 2 bases. The CDR3: CSARVSGTANTGELFF. CDR3 nucleotide sequence: TGCAGTGCTAGAGTATCCGGGACAGCTAACACCGGGGAGCTGTTTTTT.

The rearrangement joins TRBV18 to TRBJ2-1, with D unresolved. This CDR3 region has 14 residues. The germline V gene has CDR1 KGHSH and CDR2 LQKENI. V dropped 6 bases and J dropped 6 bases, with 15 bases sitting between them. The CDR3 loop is CASSGSSGGNEQFF. The CDR3 region has the DNA TGTGCCAGCTCTGGTTCTTCGGGCGGCAATGAGCAGTTCTTC.

This chain joins TRBV6-5 and TRBJ1-1; tentative D call: TRBD1 (6 bases). The CDR3 totals 14 residues. Germline CDR1 is MNHEY and CDR2 is SVGAGI. Trimming shortened V by 0 bases and J by 11 bases, and 16 bases separated the two germline ends. Written as DNA, the CDR3 is TGTGCCAGCAGTTACTCGCTCGGAAGGGGGAGCGCTTTCTTT. This gives the protein CASSYSLGRGSAFF.

In this sample, this clonotype turned up once. The junction departs from the called germline gene at one end, perhaps through a read error. The chain uses TRBV3-1 and TRBJ1-2; D possibly corresponds to TRBD1 (5 bases). This CDR3 contains 16 residues. CDR1 is LGHDT, CDR2 YNNKEL, per germline (reference sequence). The CDR3 coding sequence is TGTGCCAGCAGCCAAGTCGGCAGGGAAACTAACTATGGCCACACCTTC. It is translated as CASSQVGRETNYGHTF.

The rearrangement uses TRBV5-1 and TRBJ1-3; TRBD1 is a possible D gene (5 bases). Germline loops: CDR1 SGHRS, CDR2 YFSETQ. The length of the CDR3 is 15 residues. The V end lost 4 bases, the J end lost 0 bases, and 11 bases lay between the germline ends. The CDR3: CASSTGRSSGNTIYF. The CDR3 bases are TGCGCCAGCAGCACGGGACGGAGCTCTGGAAACACCATATATTTT.

The chain carries TRBV28 and TRBJ2-7; possibly TRBD1 for D (5 bases). The CDR3 length is 13 residues. Per germline, CDR1 MDHEN and CDR2 SYDVKM. The CDR3 sequence is CATVGARRLEQYF. The DNA for the CDR3 is TGTGCTACAGTAGGGGCCCGTCGGCTCGAGCAGTACTTC. Full variable domain (missing parts from reference TRBV28 and TRBJ2-7): DVKVTQSSRYLVKRTGEKVFLECVQDMDHENMFWYRQDPGLGLRLIYFSYDVKMKEKGDIPEGYSVSREKKERFSLILESASTNQTSMYLCATVGARRLEQYFGPGTRLTVT.